This T cell receptor beta chain came from a study of control samples from healthy donors and cancer patients. V lost 3 bases, J lost 4 bases, and 1 base stayed unmatched. CDR1 and CDR2 from the germline V gene are SGHRS and YFSETQ. The CDR3 is made up of 14 amino acids. The data were produced by immunoSEQ multiplex PCR, yet TCRdb's version contains in-frame clones alone and is incomplete. The sample records roughly 100,000 clones, about four fifths being singletons. The chain combines TRBV5-1 with TRBJ2-1, with 10 bases identical to TRBD1. The TCR sequence derives from a woman between 45 and 65 years old in good health. Sequenced: blood. CDR3 sequence: CASSSGQGYNEQFF. The CDR3 nucleotides are TGCGCCAGCAGCTCGGGACAGGGGTACAATGAGCAGTTCTTC.